This T cell receptor beta chain was captured by sequencing in a study of CD8+CD57+ T cells in acquired aplastic anemia. Concerning this clonotype: One end of the junction fails to match germline, which may point to a read error.

Genomic DNA templated the TCR beta VDJ and CDR3 profiling. TCRdb re-called the reads with MiXCR, one entry per CDR3 protein. The sample shows 130,000 or so distinct CDR3 sequences, roughly 55% of them seen only once. The authors sequenced patients whose flow cytometry had shown CD8+CD57+ cell expansion. The material sequenced was sorted CD4+, CD8+, or CD8+CD57+ T cells (not recorded which) from PBMCs. The clonotype was recovered from a human donor with aplastic anemia.

The CDR3 DNA follows: TGTGCCATCAGTTTAGGGGCGGGAGGGCCGCCCGAGACCCAGTACTTC. Translation: CAISLGAGGPPETQYF. This sequence joins TRBV24-1 and TRBJ2-5, with 9 bases identical to TRBD2. The CDR3 covers 16 residues. Germline values: CDR1 KGHDR, CDR2 SFDVKD.